One and the same sample provided the 15 T cell receptor beta chains below, sequenced in a study of T cell repertoires in cytomegalovirus infection. TCRdb processed the reads anew with MiXCR; each CDR3 protein has one entry. Among approximately 280,000 distinct CDR3 sequences listed, 22% were seen once. No antigen has been identified for these receptors. The specimen was cultured PBMCs, collected from culture after CMV antigen stimulation. All receptors come from a human donor in good health (CMV status not recorded). Some clones in this sample may be carry-over from other donors' samples.

The chain's CDR3 is CASSLELAGGPGNEQFF. The CDR3, as DNA: TGTGCCAGCAGCTTGGAACTAGCGGGAGGGCCGGGGAATGAGCAGTTCTTC. This rearrangement joins TRBV13 to TRBJ2-1, with 13 positions matching TRBD2. V shed 3 bases and J 7 bases; nucleotides not matched to a gene: 9. The germline V gene encodes CDR1 PRHDT and CDR2 FYEKMQ (reference sequence). The CDR3 loop spans 17 amino acids.

The gene calls are TRBV15 and TRBJ1-1; D uncertain. Looked up from germline, CDR1 is LNHNV and CDR2 is YYDKDF (reference sequence). The ends were cut back, 0 bases at V and 1 base at J, with 9 bases in the middle. The CDR3 contains 15 residues. The CDR3 sequence: CATSRDRAANTEAFF. CDR3 bases: TGTGCCACCAGCAGAGATCGGGCAGCGAACACTGAAGCTTTCTTT.

The chain has TRBV24-1 and TRBJ2-5, with D perhaps TRBD2 (6 bases). V was clipped by 9 bases and J by 3 bases, with 13 bases between them. Germline values: CDR1 KGHDR, CDR2 SFDVKD. This CDR3 has 13 amino acids. CDR3 in amino acids: CATGGEQEETQYF. As DNA, the CDR3 is TGTGCCACCGGAGGGGAACAGGAAGAGACCCAGTACTTC.

V gene TRBV19 combines with J gene TRBJ2-1, with D perhaps TRBD2 (5 bases). V lost 6 bases and J 6 bases, leaving 12 bases between the germline ends. The CDR3 extends over 13 amino acids. Germline values: CDR1 LNHDA, CDR2 SQIVND (reference sequence). Here the CDR3 DNA reads TGTGCCAGTAGCGCGTCCCGGGGCAATGAGCAGTTCTTC. It yields the protein CASSASRGNEQFF.

This clonotype was seen repeatedly, ten times or more. The chain carries TRBV7-8 and TRBJ1-5; D perhaps matches TRBD1 (5 bases). V dropped 5 bases and J dropped 4 bases, with 15 bases sitting between them. CDR3 size: 15 residues. CDR1 is SGHVS and CDR2 is FQNEAQ in the germline V gene. In DNA form, the CDR3 reads TGTGCCAGCAGCCCGAGGACATTGACGAATCAGCCCCAGCATTTT. It translates to CASSPRTLTNQPQHF.

The chain has TRBV5-6 and TRBJ2-5, with 10 bases identical to TRBD2. Germline values: CDR1 SGHDT, CDR2 YYEEEE. V lost 1 base, J lost 5 bases, and 5 bases stayed unmatched. There are 15 residues in the CDR3. The CDR3 loop reads CASSLNLAGEETQYF. CDR3 bases: TGTGCCAGCAGCTTGAATCTAGCGGGAGAGGAGACCCAGTACTTC.

Ten or more counts support this clonotype. The chain couples TRBV7-6 to TRBJ2-2; no firm D call. Trimming took 3 bases from V and 6 from J, leaving 8 bases between them. This CDR3 comprises 13 residues. CDR1 and CDR2 (germline): SGHVS, FNYEAQ. Here the CDR3 reads CASSFGRPGELFF. DNA of the CDR3: TGTGCCAGCAGCTTCGGCAGGCCCGGGGAGCTGTTTTTT.

The V gene is TRBV9, the J gene TRBJ2-7; perhaps TRBD2 as D (5 bases). The germline V gene has CDR1 SGDLS and CDR2 YYNGEE. The CDR3 has 15 amino acids. V was trimmed by 6 bases and J by 0 bases, leaving 16 bases between them. The CDR3 nucleotides read TGTGCCAGCACCGACAAGGGAGCGAGCTCCTACGAGCAGTACGTC. This codes for CASTDKGASSYEQYV.

This clonotype appeared a few times. The chain recombines TRBV28 with TRBJ1-2, with 9 bases aligning to TRBD1. V was pared by 6 bases and J by 1 base, with 9 bases of the junction left unmatched. Per germline, CDR1 MDHEN and CDR2 SYDVKM. The CDR3 has 16 residues. The CDR3 is CASRSIGTGINYGYTF. The CDR3 DNA reads TGTGCCAGCAGGTCTATTGGGACAGGGATTAACTATGGCTACACCTTC.

This clonotype was picked up a small number of times. The rearrangement links TRBV7-2 to TRBJ2-1, with a weak D call TRBD2 (5 bases). The V end lost 2 bases, the J end lost 3 bases, and 8 bases lay between the germline ends. The germline V gene has CDR1 SGHTA and CDR2 FQGNSA. The CDR3 consists of 14 residues. DNA of the CDR3: TGTGCCAGCAGCTTATCCCGGGGCTACAATGAGCAGTTCTTC. Amino acids: CASSLSRGYNEQFF.

This clonotype has more than one count but fewer than ten. This chain links TRBV2 with TRBJ2-3, with D possibly matching TRBD2 (6 bases). Trimming removed 7 bases at V and 0 bases at J, with 14 bases between. CDR1 and CDR2 from the germline V gene are SNHLY and FYNNEI. This CDR3 contains 15 residues. CDR3 coding DNA: TGTGCCAGCACCGAAGGCGGGACGAGCACAGATACGCAGTATTTT. This encodes CASTEGGTSTDTQYF.

This clonotype was counted a single time. The rearrangement links TRBV12-3 or TRBV12-4 to TRBJ1-2; D unclear. Trimming stripped 1 base from V and 0 bases from J, with 21 bases between. This CDR3 region has 19 residues. CDR3 protein: CASSLDPWQMPETNYGYTF. For the CDR3, the DNA is TGTGCCAGCAGTTTAGATCCGTGGCAGATGCCCGAAACTAACTATGGCTACACCTTC.

On this clonotype: This may be a read error, as it is one base from a much larger clone. Here the CDR3 omits its conserved ending phenylalanine or tryptophan, so a read error is the likely source. The rearrangement joins TRBV7-2 to TRBJ1-3; D is unresolved. V was trimmed by 4 bases and J by 0 bases, leaving 10 bases between them. The CDR3 loop spans 15 amino acids. Germline values: CDR1 SGHTA, CDR2 FQGNSA. In DNA, the CDR3 is TGTGCCAGCAGCTGGACGGGCTTCTCTGGAAACACCATATATCTT. Translating it yields CASSWTGFSGNTIYL.

The chain couples TRBV9 to TRBJ1-1, with 8 bases aligning to TRBD1. Germline-derived CDR1 and CDR2 are SGDLS and YYNGEE. CDR3 length: 13 amino acids. V shed 0 bases, J shed 11 bases, and the junction held 6 bases outside the gene matches. The CDR3 protein is CASSVVSDRAAFF. CDR3 bases: TGTGCCAGCAGCGTAGTTTCGGACAGGGCGGCTTTCTTT.

In this sample, this clonotype turned up many times. The chain employs TRBV24-1 and TRBJ1-2, with a possible D match to TRBD1 (5 bases). This CDR3 comprises 14 residues. Trimming removed 3 bases at V and 4 bases at J, with 11 bases between. CDR1 and CDR2 from the germline V gene are KGHDR and SFDVKD. The CDR3 spells CATSDNRISYGYTF. The CDR3, as DNA: TGTGCCACCAGTGATAACAGGATTTCCTATGGCTACACCTTC.